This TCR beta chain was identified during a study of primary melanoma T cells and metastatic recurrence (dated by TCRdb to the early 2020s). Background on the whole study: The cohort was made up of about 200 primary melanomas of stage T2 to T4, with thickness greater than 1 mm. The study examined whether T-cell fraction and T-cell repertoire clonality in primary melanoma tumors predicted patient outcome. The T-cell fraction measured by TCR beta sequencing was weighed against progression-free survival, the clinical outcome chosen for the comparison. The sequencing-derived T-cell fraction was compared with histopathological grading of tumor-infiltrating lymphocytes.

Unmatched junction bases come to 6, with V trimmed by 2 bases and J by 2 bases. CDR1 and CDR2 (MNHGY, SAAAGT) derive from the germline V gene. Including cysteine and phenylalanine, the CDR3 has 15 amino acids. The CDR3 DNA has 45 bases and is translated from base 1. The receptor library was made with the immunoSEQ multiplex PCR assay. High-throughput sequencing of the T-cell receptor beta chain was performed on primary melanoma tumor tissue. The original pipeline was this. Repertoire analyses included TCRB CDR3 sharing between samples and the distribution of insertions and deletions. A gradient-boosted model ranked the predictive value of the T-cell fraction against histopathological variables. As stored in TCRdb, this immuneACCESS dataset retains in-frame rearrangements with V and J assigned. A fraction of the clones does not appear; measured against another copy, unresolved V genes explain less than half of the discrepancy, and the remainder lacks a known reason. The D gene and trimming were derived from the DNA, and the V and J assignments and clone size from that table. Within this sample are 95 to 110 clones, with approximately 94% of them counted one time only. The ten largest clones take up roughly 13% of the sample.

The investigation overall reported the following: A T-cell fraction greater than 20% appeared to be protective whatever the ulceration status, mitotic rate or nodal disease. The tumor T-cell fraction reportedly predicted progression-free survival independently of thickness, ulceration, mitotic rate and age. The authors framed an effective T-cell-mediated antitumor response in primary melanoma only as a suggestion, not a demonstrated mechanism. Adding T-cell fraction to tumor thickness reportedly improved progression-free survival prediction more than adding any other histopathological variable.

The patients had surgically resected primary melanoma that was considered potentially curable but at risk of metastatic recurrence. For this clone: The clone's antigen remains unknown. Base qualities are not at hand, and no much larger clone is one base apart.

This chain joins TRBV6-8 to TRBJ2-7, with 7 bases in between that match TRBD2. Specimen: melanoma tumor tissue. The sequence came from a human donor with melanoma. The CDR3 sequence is CASSYRAGETYEQYF. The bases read TGTGCCAGCAGTTACAGGGCGGGAGAAACCTACGAGCAGTACTTC.